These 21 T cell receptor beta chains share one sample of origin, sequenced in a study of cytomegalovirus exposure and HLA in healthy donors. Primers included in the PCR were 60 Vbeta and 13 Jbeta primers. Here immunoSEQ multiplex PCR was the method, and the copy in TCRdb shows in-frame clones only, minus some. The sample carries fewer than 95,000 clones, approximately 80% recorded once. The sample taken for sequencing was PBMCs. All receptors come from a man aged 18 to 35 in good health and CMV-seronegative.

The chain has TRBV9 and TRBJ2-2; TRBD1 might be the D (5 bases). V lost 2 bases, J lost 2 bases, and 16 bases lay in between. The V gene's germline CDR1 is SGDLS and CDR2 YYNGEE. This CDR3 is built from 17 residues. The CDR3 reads CASSVLSGNLNTGELFF. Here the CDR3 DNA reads TGTGCCAGCAGCGTTCTTTCAGGGAACCTAAACACCGGGGAGCTGTTTTTT.

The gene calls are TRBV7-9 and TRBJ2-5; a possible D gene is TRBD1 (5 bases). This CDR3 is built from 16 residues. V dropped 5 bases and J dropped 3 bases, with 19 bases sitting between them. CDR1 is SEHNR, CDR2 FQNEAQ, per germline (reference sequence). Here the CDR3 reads CASSPRSRAAKETQYF. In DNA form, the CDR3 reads TGTGCCAGCAGCCCCCGGTCCAGGGCCGCTAAAGAGACCCAGTACTTC. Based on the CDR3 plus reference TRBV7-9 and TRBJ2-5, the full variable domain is DTGVSQNPRHKITKRGQNVTFRCDPISEHNRLYWYRQTLGQGPEFLTYFQNEAQLEKSRLLSDRFSAERPKGSFSTLEIQRTEQGDSAMYLCASSPRSRAAKETQYFGPGTRLLVL.

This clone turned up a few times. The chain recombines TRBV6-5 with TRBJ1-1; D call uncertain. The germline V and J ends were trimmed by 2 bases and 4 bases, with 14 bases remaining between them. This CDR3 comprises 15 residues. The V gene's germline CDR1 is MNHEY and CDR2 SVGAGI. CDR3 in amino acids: CASSYAVSRGTEAFF. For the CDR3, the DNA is TGTGCCAGCAGTTACGCCGTCTCTCGCGGCACTGAAGCTTTCTTT.

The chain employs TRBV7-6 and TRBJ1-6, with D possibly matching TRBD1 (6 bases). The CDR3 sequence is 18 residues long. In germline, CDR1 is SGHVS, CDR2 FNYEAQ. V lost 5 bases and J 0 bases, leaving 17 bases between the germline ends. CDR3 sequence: CASSKTGGGSSYNSPLHF. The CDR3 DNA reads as TGTGCCAGCAGCAAGACAGGTGGCGGGAGCTCCTATAATTCACCCCTCCACTTT. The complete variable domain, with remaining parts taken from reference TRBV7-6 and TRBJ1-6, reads GAGVSQSPRYKVTKRGQDVALRCDPISGHVSLYWYRQALGQGPEFLTYFNYEAQQDKSGLPNDRFSAERPEGSISTLTIQRTEQRDSAMYRCASSKTGGGSSYNSPLHFGNGTRLTVT.

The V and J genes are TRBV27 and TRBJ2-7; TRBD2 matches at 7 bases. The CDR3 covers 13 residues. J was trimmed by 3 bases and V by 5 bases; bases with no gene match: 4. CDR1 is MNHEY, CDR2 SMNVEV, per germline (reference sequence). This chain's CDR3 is CASSPRGDYEQYF. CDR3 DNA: TGTGCCAGCAGTCCCCGGGGGGACTACGAGCAGTACTTC.

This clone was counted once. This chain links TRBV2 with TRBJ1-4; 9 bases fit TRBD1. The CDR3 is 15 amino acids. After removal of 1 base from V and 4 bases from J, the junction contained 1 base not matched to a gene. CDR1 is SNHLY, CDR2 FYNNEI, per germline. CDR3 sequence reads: CASSEGQGGNEKLFF. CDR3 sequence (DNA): TGTGCCAGCAGTGAAGGACAGGGGGGTAATGAAAAACTGTTTTTT.

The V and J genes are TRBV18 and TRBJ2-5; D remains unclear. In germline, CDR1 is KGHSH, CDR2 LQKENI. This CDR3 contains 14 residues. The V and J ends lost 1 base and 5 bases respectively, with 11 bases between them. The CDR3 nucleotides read TGTGCCAGCTCACCACTATCCCTCCGGGAGACCCAGTACTTC. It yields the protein CASSPLSLRETQYF.

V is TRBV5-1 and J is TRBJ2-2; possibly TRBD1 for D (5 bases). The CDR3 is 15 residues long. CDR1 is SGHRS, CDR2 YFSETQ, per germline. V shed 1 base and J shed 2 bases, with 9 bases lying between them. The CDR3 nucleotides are TGCGCCAGCAGCTTGATGACAGATAACACCGGGGAGCTGTTTTTT. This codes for CASSLMTDNTGELFF.

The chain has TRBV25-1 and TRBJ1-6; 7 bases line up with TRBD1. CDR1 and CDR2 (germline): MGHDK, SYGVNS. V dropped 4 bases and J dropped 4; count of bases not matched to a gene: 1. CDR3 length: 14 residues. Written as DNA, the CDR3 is TGTGCCAGCAGTGGGGGACAGTATAATTCACCCCTCCACTTT. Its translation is CASSGGQYNSPLHF.

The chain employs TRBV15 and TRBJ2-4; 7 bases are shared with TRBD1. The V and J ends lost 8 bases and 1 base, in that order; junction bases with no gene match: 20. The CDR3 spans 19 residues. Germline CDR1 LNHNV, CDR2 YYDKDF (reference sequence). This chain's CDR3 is CATQPRTGIPSTAKNIQYF. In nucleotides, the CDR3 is TGTGCCACCCAACCCAGGACAGGCATCCCGTCCACGGCCAAAAACATTCAGTACTTC.

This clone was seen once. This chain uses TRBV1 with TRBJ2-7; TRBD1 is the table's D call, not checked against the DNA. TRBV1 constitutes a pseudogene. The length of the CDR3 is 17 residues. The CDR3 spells CTSSQLSGTGFFWEQYF. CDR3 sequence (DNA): TGCACCAGCAGCCAACTATCCGGGACAGGGTTCTTCTGGGAGCAGTACTTC.

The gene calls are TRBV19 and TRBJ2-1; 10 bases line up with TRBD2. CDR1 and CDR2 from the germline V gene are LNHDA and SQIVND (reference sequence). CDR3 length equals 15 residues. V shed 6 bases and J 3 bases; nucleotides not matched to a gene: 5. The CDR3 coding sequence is TGTGCCAGTAGGGCTAGCGGGGGAGTCTACAATGAGCAGTTCTTC. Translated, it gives CASRASGGVYNEQFF.

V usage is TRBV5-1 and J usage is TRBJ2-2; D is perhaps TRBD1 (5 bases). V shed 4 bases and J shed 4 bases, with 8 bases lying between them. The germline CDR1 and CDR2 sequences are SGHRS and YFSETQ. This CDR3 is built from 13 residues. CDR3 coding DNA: TGCGCCAGCAGCGGCAGGGTCACCGGGGAGCTGTTTTTT. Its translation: CASSGRVTGELFF.

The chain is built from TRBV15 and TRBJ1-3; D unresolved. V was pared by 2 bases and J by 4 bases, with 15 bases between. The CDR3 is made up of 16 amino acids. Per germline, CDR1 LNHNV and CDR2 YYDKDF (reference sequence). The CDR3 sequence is CATSRIAGAWGNTIYF. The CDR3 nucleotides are TGTGCCACCAGCAGAATCGCAGGCGCCTGGGGAAACACCATATATTTT.

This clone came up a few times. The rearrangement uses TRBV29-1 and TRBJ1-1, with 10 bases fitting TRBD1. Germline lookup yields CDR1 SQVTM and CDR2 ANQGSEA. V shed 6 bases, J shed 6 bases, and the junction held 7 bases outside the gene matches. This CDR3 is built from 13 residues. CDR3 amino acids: CSVLGQGGAEAFF. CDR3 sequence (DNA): TGCAGCGTCCTCGGACAGGGGGGCGCTGAAGCTTTCTTT. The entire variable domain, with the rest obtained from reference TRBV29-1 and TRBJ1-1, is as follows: SAVISQKPSRDICQRGTSLTIQCQVDSQVTMMFWYRQQPGQSLTLIATANQGSEATYESGFVIDKFPISRPNLTFSTLTVSNMSPEDSSIYLCSVLGQGGAEAFFGQGTRLTVV.

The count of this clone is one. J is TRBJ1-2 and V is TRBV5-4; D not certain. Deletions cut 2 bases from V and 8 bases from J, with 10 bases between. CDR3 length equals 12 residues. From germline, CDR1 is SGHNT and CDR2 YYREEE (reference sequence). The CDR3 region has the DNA TGTGCCAGCAGCTTCCCCCTCGGGGGCTACACCTTC. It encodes CASSFPLGGYTF.

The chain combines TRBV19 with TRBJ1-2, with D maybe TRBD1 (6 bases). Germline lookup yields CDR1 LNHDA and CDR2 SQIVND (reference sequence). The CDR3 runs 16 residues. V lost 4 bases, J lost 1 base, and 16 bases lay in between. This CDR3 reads CASSTFDRPINYGYTF. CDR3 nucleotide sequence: TGTGCCAGTAGTACCTTCGACAGGCCGATTAACTATGGCTACACCTTC.

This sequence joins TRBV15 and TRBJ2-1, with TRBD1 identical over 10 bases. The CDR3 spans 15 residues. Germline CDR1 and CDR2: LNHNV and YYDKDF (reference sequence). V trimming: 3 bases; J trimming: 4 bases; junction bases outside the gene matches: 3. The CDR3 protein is CATSRDRGVYNEQFF. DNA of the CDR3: TGTGCCACCAGCAGGGACAGGGGGGTTTACAATGAGCAGTTCTTC.

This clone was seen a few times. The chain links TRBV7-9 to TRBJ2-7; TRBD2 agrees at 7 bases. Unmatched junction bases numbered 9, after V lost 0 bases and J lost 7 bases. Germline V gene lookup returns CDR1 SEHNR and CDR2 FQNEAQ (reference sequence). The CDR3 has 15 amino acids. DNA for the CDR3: TGTGCCAGCAGCTTAGCAGCGGAGGGAGGGTGGGAGCAGTACTTC. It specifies CASSLAAEGGWEQYF.

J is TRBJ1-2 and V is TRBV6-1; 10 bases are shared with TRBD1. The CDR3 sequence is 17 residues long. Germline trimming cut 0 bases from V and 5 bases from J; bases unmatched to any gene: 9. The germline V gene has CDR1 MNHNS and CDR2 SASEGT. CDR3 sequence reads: CASSEALGTGVWYGYTF. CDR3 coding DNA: TGTGCCAGCAGTGAAGCGCTGGGGACAGGGGTCTGGTATGGCTACACCTTC.

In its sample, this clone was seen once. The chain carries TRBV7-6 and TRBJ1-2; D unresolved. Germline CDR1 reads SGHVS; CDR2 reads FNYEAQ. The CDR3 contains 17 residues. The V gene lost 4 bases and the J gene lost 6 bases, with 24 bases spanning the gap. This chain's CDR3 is CASSYFGSAETTDGYTF. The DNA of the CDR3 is TGTGCCAGCAGCTATTTTGGGTCAGCAGAGACAACTGATGGCTACACCTTC.